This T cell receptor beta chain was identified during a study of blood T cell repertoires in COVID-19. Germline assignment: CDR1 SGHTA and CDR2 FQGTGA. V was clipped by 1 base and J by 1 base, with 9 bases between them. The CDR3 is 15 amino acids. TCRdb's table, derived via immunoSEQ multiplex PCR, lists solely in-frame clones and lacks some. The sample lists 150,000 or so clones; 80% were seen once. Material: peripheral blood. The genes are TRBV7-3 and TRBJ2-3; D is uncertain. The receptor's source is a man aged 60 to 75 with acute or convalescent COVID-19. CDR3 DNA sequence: TGTGCCAGCAGCTTAATCGGTCCGGGCACAGATACGCAGTATTTT. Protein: CASSLIGPGTDTQYF.